This T cell receptor (beta chain) appears in the sequencing data of a study of metastatic and nonmetastatic thyroid tumors. At the level of the study: Both malignant and benign thyroid patients supplied peripheral blood and tumor or nodule tissue samples, across which the repertoires of these patients were then compared.

CDR3 size: 15 residues. Germline V gene lookup returns CDR1 MNHNS and CDR2 SASEGT. J lost 4 bases, V lost 6 bases, and 9 bases had no gene match. Overall study results and limits: The study reportedly found significantly higher TCR beta diversity in malignant thyroid tumors than benign nodules, in blood and tumor.

Per the authors' pipeline: What underpinned the distant-metastasis classifier for papillary thyroid cancer was the set of CDR3 differences across clinicopathological groups. Using MiXCR, TCRdb re-called clones from the PCR reads. TCRdb, rather than the study authors, made the V and J calls. The sample carries over 20,000 clones, roughly a quarter recorded once. Until they underwent thyroid surgery, no patient had received any treatment. As to this clone: The antigen remains unidentified.

The V call is TRBV6-1, the J call TRBJ2-7, with 10 bases matching TRBD2. This clonotype was sampled from a female donor with papillary thyroid cancer or a benign thyroid nodule (not recorded which). Some clones in this sample may be carry-over from other donors' samples. The sequenced sample was blood. The CDR3 is CASRVSSGRYYEQYF. CDR3 DNA sequence: TGTGCCAGCAGGGTCAGTAGCGGGAGGTATTACGAGCAGTACTTC.